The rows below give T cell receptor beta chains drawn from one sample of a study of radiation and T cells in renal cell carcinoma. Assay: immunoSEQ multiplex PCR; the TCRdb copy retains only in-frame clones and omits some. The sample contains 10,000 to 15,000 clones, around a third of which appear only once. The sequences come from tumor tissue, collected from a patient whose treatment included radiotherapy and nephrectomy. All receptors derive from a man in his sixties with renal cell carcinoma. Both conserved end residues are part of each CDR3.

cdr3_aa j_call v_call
CASSQGTGENQETQYF TRBJ2-5 TRBV4-1
CASSQDLGSSSYEQYF TRBJ2-7 TRBV4-3
CASSSNLAGGTDTQYF TRBJ2-3 TRBV7-3
CASRSLADTQYF TRBJ2-3 TRBV7-2
CASSLGASSYNEQFF TRBJ2-1 TRBV7-9
CASSLRPGTDDGYTF TRBJ1-2 TRBV6-5
CASSVASGENEQFF TRBJ2-1 TRBV9
CASSFFGGQFF TRBJ2-1 TRBV7-9
CASSWQAGGTSTDTQYF TRBJ2-3 TRBV5-6
CASSLGNTIYF TRBJ1-3 TRBV7-2
CASSGTSGRYTDTQYF TRBJ2-3 TRBV25-1
CASSRQTYTEAFF TRBJ1-1 TRBV6-6
CASSPGTGNMNTEAFF TRBJ1-1 TRBV18
CASSLGASGLQETQYF TRBJ2-5 TRBV5-1
CASSQETSGVVDTQYF TRBJ2-3 TRBV4-3
CASSPQNYEQYF TRBJ2-7 TRBV18
CASSERVTNQPQHF TRBJ1-5 TRBV10-2
CASSLGGYRVRMETQYF TRBJ2-5 TRBV5-1
CASSLQETQYF TRBJ2-5 TRBV30
CAIRSTSGYTGELFF TRBJ2-2 TRBV10-3
CASSELDRGLLYF TRBJ2-3 TRBV2
CASSLAGSSYNEQFF TRBJ2-1 TRBV7-2
CASSLEAFF TRBJ1-1 TRBV7-2
CASSLTSGSGETQYF TRBJ2-5 TRBV5-6
CASSAGTSGGIETQYF TRBJ2-5 TRBV5-1
CASSEAPGNYGYTF TRBJ1-2 TRBV2
CAWSGWDLQETQYF TRBJ2-5 TRBV30
CASSIEVGRSQPQHF TRBJ1-5 TRBV19
CAITSRDASYEQYF TRBJ2-7 TRBV10-3
CSAERIGAPYNEQFF TRBJ2-1 TRBV29-1
CASSVGRGDDTEAFF TRBJ1-1 TRBV9
CASSHDRANTGELFF TRBJ2-2 TRBV6-5
CASSLAPGTGIGEQFF TRBJ2-1 TRBV5-1
CASSPGTGGNTGELFF TRBJ2-2 TRBV18
CAWSVYDWVGDYGYTF TRBJ1-2 TRBV30
CASRFLTGMRGYTF TRBJ1-2 TRBV12-2
CASSVGVNYGYTF TRBJ1-2 TRBV9
CSVRRGNYGYTF TRBJ1-2 TRBV29-1
CASSPTGAGGYTF TRBJ1-2 TRBV5-1
CASSEFRGPSNQPQHF TRBJ1-5 TRBV2
CASSVLRGEGTEAFF TRBJ1-1 TRBV6-1
CASSQDLSFSGNTIYF TRBJ1-3 TRBV14